The clone carrying this TCR beta chain was detected only a few times. The target antigen is unknown. This entry belongs to a study of beta chain features in type 1 diabetes. Findings of the study overall: Shorter TCRB CDR3s, moderately but significantly so, were found in Type 1 diabetes patients in all four CD4+ subsets. VDJ junctions sequenced from type 1 diabetes patients showed fewer insertions and more deletions. Any PCR bias toward short templates would affect both groups alike.

Every bit of the isolated RNA underwent reverse transcription, so sequencing read expressed TCRB transcripts. Sequencing was performed with immunoSEQ multiplex PCR; in TCRdb, only in-frame clones are kept and a portion is missing. This table has 500,000 to 850,000 clones, over 13% appearing once. All of the sorted populations showed purity greater than 98%. The CDR3 sequence is 12 residues long. V was pared by 3 bases and J by 3 bases, with 2 bases between. CDR1 and CDR2 from the germline V gene are SGHAT and FQNNGV. The source of this sequence is a man aged 18 to 30 with type 1 diabetes. The chain couples TRBV11-2 to TRBJ2-2; D call uncertain. Input material: naive CD4+ T cells from blood. Written as DNA, the CDR3 is TGTGCCAGCAGCTTTTACACCGGGGAGCTGTTTTTT. Amino acid sequence: CASSFYTGELFF.